This T cell receptor beta chain is from a study of cytomegalovirus exposure and HLA in healthy donors. Findings and limits, study-wide: Cytomegalovirus-associated TCR beta chains were listed, numbering over 150. Most sequenced TCRs were rare (though some public TCRs occurred in many donors).

Repertoires were generated with immunoSEQ multiplex PCR, while TCRdb's copy carries only in-frame clones and drops some. The sample consists of 250,000 or so clones, around nine tenths of them appearing once. As for this clone: Its antigen is not identified.

The validation cohort, a group of under 150 subjects, included the donors and was separate from the approximately 650-subject first cohort. Sequencing input: PBMCs. The receptor comes from a man between 18 and 29 years old in good health and CMV-seronegative.

The CDR3 DNA is TGTGCCAGTAGTATAGGCAGGTCTAACTATGGCTACACCTTC. It encodes CASSIGRSNYGYTF. This chain links TRBV19 with TRBJ1-2; D call uncertain. The length of the CDR3 is 14 residues. Trimming took 1 base from V and 0 from J, leaving 6 bases between them. Germline values: CDR1 LNHDA, CDR2 SQIVND (reference sequence).